A selection of T cell receptor beta chains follows, all from one sample in a study of neurological immune-mediated disorders. TCRdb re-derived calls from the 5' RACE reads in MiXCR, one entry per CDR3 protein. This table holds about 55,000 distinct CDR3 sequences, approximately 3.8% found once. The sequencing input was PBMCs. These receptors were obtained from a man aged 30 to 39 with multiple sclerosis. CDR3s include the opening cysteine and the closing phenylalanine or tryptophan. D genes are given only for firm matches. Only part of the rows carry a size: once, few, many, or a class if the clone is expanded.

d_gene | j_gene | abundance | v_gene | CDR3nt | CDR3aa
- | TRBJ2-7 | many | TRBV10-3 | TGTGCCATCAGCAGTACAGGGACGGGCGAGCAGTACTTC | CAISSTGTGEQYF
- | TRBJ1-1 | many | TRBV3-1 | TGTGCCAGCAGCCCTACAGGGACTGACACTGAAGCTTTCTTT | CASSPTGTDTEAFF
TRBD1 | TRBJ2-3 | - | TRBV5-1 | TGCGCCAGCACTATATTGACAGGGAGCCCCACAGATACGCAGTATTTT | CASTILTGSPTDTQYF
TRBD1 | TRBJ2-7 | many | TRBV2 | TGTGCCAGCAGCCAGGACAGGTTTAGCTCCTACGAGCAGTACTTC | CASSQDRFSSYEQYF
TRBD2 | TRBJ2-7 | many | TRBV10-3 | TGTGCCATCAGTCCCGCGGGGGGGGGTGAGCAGTACTTC | CAISPAGGGEQYF
- | TRBJ1-1 | few | TRBV3-1 | TGTGCCAGCAGCCTCCAGGGGAGGAACACTGAAGCTTTCTTT | CASSLQGRNTEAFF
- | TRBJ2-2 | many | TRBV20-1 | TGCAGTGCGCGCGGGGCGGGCACCGGGGAGCTGTTTTTT | CSARGAGTGELFF
TRBD2 | TRBJ2-1 | many | TRBV28 | TGTGCCAGCAGTTTTTGGACTAGCGGTTACAATGAGCAGTTCTTC | CASSFWTSGYNEQFF
- | TRBJ1-2 | many | TRBV6-6 | TGTGCCATCCTCCCCGCCCCCGGGGCAGGTGGCTACACCTTC | CAILPAPGAGGYTF
- | TRBJ2-1 | few | TRBV28 | TGTGCCAGCTATACAGGAACTTCGGATGAGCAGTTCTTC | CASYTGTSDEQFF
- | TRBJ2-6 | many | TRBV5-1 | TGCGCCAGCAGCGCAGACCGCTCTGGGGCCAACGTCCTGACTTTC | CASSADRSGANVLTF
- | TRBJ2-7 | many | TRBV4-2 | TGTGCCAGCAGCCAAGATCCCCAAGGAAGCTACGAGCAGTACTTC | CASSQDPQGSYEQYF
- | TRBJ1-1 | many | TRBV20-1 | TGCAGTGCTAGCTTACTCTCAAGACAGACATTCACTGAAGCTTTCTTT | CSASLLSRQTFTEAFF
- | TRBJ1-5 | many | TRBV5-5 | TGTGCCAGCAGCTTTCAGGGGTTCGGCAATCAGCCCCAGAATTTT | CASSFQGFGNQPQNF
TRBD1 | TRBJ2-1 | many | TRBV7-9 | TGTGCCAGCAGCCCTATCCCCGGGACAGGGAGGAAGGATGAGCAGTTCTTC | CASSPIPGTGRKDEQFF
TRBD1 | TRBJ2-7 | many | TRBV7-2 | TGTGCCAGCAGCTTAGCCGGGACAGGGGTCTACGAGCAGTACTTC | CASSLAGTGVYEQYF
TRBD1 | TRBJ1-1 | medium-sized | TRBV7-6 | TGTGCCAGCAGCAAGAGACAGGGTAACACTGAAGCTTTCTTT | CASSKRQGNTEAFF
- | TRBJ2-5 | many | TRBV28 | TGTGCCAGCAGTCCCCCCGGGACGGCCCAAGAGACCCAGTACTTC | CASSPPGTAQETQYF
- | TRBJ1-2 | many | TRBV5-1 | TGCGCCAGCAGCCCACGGAAGGATGGCTACACCTTC | CASSPRKDGYTF
- | TRBJ1-1 | many | TRBV12-3/TRBV12-4 | TGTGCCAGCAGTTTAAATAAGTGGAGTGAAGCTTTCTTT | CASSLNKWSEAFF
- | TRBJ2-7 | many | TRBV20-1 | TGCAGTGCCAGGGGAGGGGGGAGCTCCTACGAGCAGTACTTC | CSARGGGSSYEQYF
- | TRBJ2-1 | many | TRBV9 | TGTGCCAGCAGCCCGTCTGGAACTAGGAAGTCCCAGTTCTTC | CASSPSGTRKSQFF
TRBD1 | TRBJ2-1 | many | TRBV7-9 | TGTGCCAGCAGCCCCCCCGGGACAGGGGGCAATGAGCAGTTCTTC | CASSPPGTGGNEQFF
- | TRBJ2-2 | many | TRBV27 | TGTGCCAGCAGTTTAACGGCGGCTCAGGGGACCGGGGAGCTGTTTTTT | CASSLTAAQGTGELFF
- | TRBJ1-2 | many | TRBV12-3/TRBV12-4 | TGTGCCAGCAGTTTGGACATCTATGGCTACACCTTC | CASSLDIYGYTF
- | TRBJ1-1 | many | TRBV29-1 | TGCAGCGTGGGGCAAGTTGAAACGGGAGCTTTCTTT | CSVGQVETGAFF
TRBD1 | TRBJ1-5 | many | TRBV24-1 | TGTGCCACCAGTGTGGACAGGAACAATCAGCCCCAGCATTTT | CATSVDRNNQPQHF
- | TRBJ1-2 | many | TRBV4-1 | TGCGCCAGCAGCATGGGACCGCTGTATAACTATGGCTACACCTTC | CASSMGPLYNYGYTF
- | TRBJ1-1 | many | TRBV29-1 | TGCAGCGCCAAGGACGACCGGATGAACACTGAAGCTTTCTTT | CSAKDDRMNTEAFF
- | TRBJ2-3 | many | TRBV20-1 | TGCAGTGCTACGGACCCCCAAGTAGGTCCAGATACGCAGTATTTT | CSATDPQVGPDTQYF
- | TRBJ2-7 | many | TRBV6-6 | TGTGCCAGCAGTTACCCCGGGACCCAGAACTACGAGCAGTACTTC | CASSYPGTQNYEQYF
TRBD2 | TRBJ2-1 | many | TRBV3-1 | TGTGCCAGCAGCCAGGCCCTCGGGGGGGAAGAGCAGTTCTTC | CASSQALGGEEQFF
- | TRBJ2-3 | many | TRBV20-1 | TGCAGTGCCCGAAGGGGGGGGACAGATACGCAGTATTTT | CSARRGGTDTQYF
TRBD1 | TRBJ2-5 | many | TRBV2 | TGTGCCAGCTTCGGACAGGGGTTAGAGACCCAGTACTTC | CASFGQGLETQYF
TRBD1 | TRBJ1-2 | many | TRBV5-1 | TGCGCCAGCAGCTTTGCCGGGACAGGGGTCGGCTACACCTTC | CASSFAGTGVGYTF
- | TRBJ2-3 | few | TRBV9 | TGTGCCAGCAGCGTAGACGGGGGGCGTGCAGATACGCAGTATTTT | CASSVDGGRADTQYF
TRBD2 | TRBJ2-3 | many | TRBV6-5 | TGTGCCAGCAGTTACGGGGCGGGGGGGATAGATACGCAGTATTTT | CASSYGAGGIDTQYF
- | TRBJ2-1 | many | TRBV28 | TGTGCCAGCAGTCGCCCCCCCGGGAGATACAATGAGCAGTTCTTC | CASSRPPGRYNEQFF
TRBD1 | TRBJ2-3 | many | TRBV11-2 | TGTGCCAGCAGCTCACCAGGGCAGGGGGCTATGAGTACAGATACGCAGTATTTT | CASSSPGQGAMSTDTQYF
- | TRBJ2-3 | - | TRBV12-3/TRBV12-4 | TGTGCCAGCAGTTTAGACAGAGATACGCAGTATTTT | CASSLDRDTQYF
- | TRBJ2-7 | many | TRBV12-3/TRBV12-4 | TGTGCCAGCAGCTCAGGACAGTGGCGAAGCGAGCAGTACTTC | CASSSGQWRSEQYF
TRBD1 | TRBJ1-2 | many | TRBV4-1 | TGCGCCAGCAGCGAACGACAGGGTGACTATGGCTACACCTTC | CASSERQGDYGYTF
- | TRBJ1-6 | many | TRBV25-1 | TGTGCCAGCAGTGATCGGGGGGGTCCTGCTTCACCCCTCCACTTT | CASSDRGGPASPLHF
- | TRBJ1-1 | many | TRBV12-3/TRBV12-4 | TGTGCCAGCAGTCCCCAAGAGATGGTGGTGGACACTGAAGCTTTCTTT | CASSPQEMVVDTEAFF
- | TRBJ1-1 | many | TRBV5-1 | TGCGCCAGCAGCCCGTACGGGGTTAGCACTGAAGCTTTCTTT | CASSPYGVSTEAFF
- | TRBJ1-5 | many | TRBV3-1 | TGTGCCAGCAGCCAAGAGGGACTCTATCAGCCCCAGCATTTT | CASSQEGLYQPQHF
TRBD1 | TRBJ2-1 | many | TRBV4-1 | TGCGCCAGCAGCCAGGTTTACCGGGACAGGGGGTCCTTGGAGCAGTTCTTC | CASSQVYRDRGSLEQFF
- | TRBJ2-5 | - | TRBV29-1 | TGCAGCGTTGGCAGGGATGTTTGGACCCAGTACTTC | CSVGRDVWTQYF
TRBD1 | TRBJ2-5 | many | TRBV12-3/TRBV12-4 | TGTGCCAGCAGCCCCCCGGGACAGAAAGAGACCCAGTACTTC | CASSPPGQKETQYF
- | TRBJ2-7 | many | TRBV7-9 | TGTGCCAGCAGCTTATTGTCAGGGGCGAACAACGAGCAGTACTTC | CASSLLSGANNEQYF
- | TRBJ1-1 | many | TRBV20-1 | TGCAGTGCTAGAGATCGCATGAACACTGAAGCTTTCTTT | CSARDRMNTEAFF
TRBD2 | TRBJ2-3 | many | TRBV7-6 | TGTGCCAGCAGGTGGGGGGGGGGCACAGATACGCAGTATTTT | CASRWGGGTDTQYF
- | TRBJ2-1 | many | TRBV29-1 | TGCAGCGTTGTCCACAGGGAAAGTCCTTATGAGCAGTTCTTC | CSVVHRESPYEQFF
TRBD1 | TRBJ1-1 | many | TRBV20-1 | TGCAGTGCGGGGAGGGACAGGCGGAACTTGAACACTGAAGCTTTCTTT | CSAGRDRRNLNTEAFF
TRBD2 | TRBJ2-7 | many | TRBV15 | TGTGCCACCGAACCTACTAGCGGGAGAGGGTACGAGCAGTACTTC | CATEPTSGRGYEQYF
TRBD2 | TRBJ2-1 | many | TRBV27 | TGTGCCAGCGGACTAGCTCATTACAATGAGCAGTTCTTC | CASGLAHYNEQFF
- | TRBJ1-1 | many | TRBV29-1 | TGCAGCGTTGAAGGAGTCAAGGGCGGGGGCACTGAAGCTTTCTTT | CSVEGVKGGGTEAFF
TRBD1 | TRBJ1-2 | many | TRBV2 | TGTGCCAGCAGTGGGACAGGGAGTGGCTACACCTTC | CASSGTGSGYTF
- | TRBJ2-7 | - | TRBV5-1 | TGCGCCAGCAGCTTGGTAGGGGGGACTAACTACGAGCAGTACTTC | CASSLVGGTNYEQYF
- | TRBJ2-1 | many | TRBV15 | TGTGCCACCAGCAGAGAGCAGGATGAGCAGTTCTTC | CATSREQDEQFF